Presented here are 8 T cell receptor beta chains from one specimen sequenced in a study of Ad26.COV2.S vaccination and SARS-CoV-2 variants. Libraries were prepared by immunoSEQ multiplex PCR; TCRdb keeps only in-frame clonotypes and omits some of them. The repertoire has roughly 350,000 clones, 80% to 90% of them found once; the top ten carry about 10%. Specified treatment: roughly 18 received Ad26.COV2.S at low or high dose, single or two shots; roughly 5 received placebo; per-sample allocation not given. Day 63 after the first injection of vaccine or placebo was the sampling time. The sample here was peripheral blood, taken in a trial of Ad26.COV2.S vaccine versus placebo. These receptors were obtained from a person aged 18-60 years who received the Ad26.COV2.S COVID-19 vaccine or a placebo.

The chain joins TRBV7-9 to TRBJ2-3, with D maybe TRBD2 (5 bases). The V gene lost 3 bases and the J gene lost 3 bases, with 13 bases spanning the gap. The CDR3 sequence is 15 residues long. Germline loops: CDR1 SEHNR, CDR2 FQNEAQ (reference sequence). The CDR3 loop is CASSLGVGSTDTQYF. The CDR3 DNA is TGTGCCAGCAGCTTGGGAGTGGGGTCAACAGATACGCAGTATTTT.

CDR3 protein: CASSSGQGAVYTF. For the CDR3, the DNA is TGTGCCAGCAGCTCAGGACAGGGGGCCGTCTACACCTTC. V gene TRBV7-2 combines with J gene TRBJ1-2; 11 positions match TRBD1. Trimming cost V 4 bases and J 10 bases; bases outside gene matches: 5. The CDR3 consists of 13 residues. Germline V CDR1 and CDR2: SGHTA, FQGNSA.

As concerns this clone: The same CDR3 can be traced to other DNA sequences in this sample. The gene calls are TRBV9 and TRBJ2-7; 7 positions agree with TRBD2. CDR1 is SGDLS, CDR2 YYNGEE, per germline. The trim removed 0 bases at V and 4 bases at J, leaving 1 base unmatched. This CDR3 has 13 amino acids. This CDR3 reads CASSVGGSYEQYF. The DNA of the CDR3 is TGTGCCAGCAGCGTAGGCGGGAGTTACGAGCAGTACTTC. The full variable domain, completed using reference TRBV9 and TRBJ2-7, is DSGVTQTPKHLITATGQRVTLRCSPRSGDLSVYWYQQSLDQGLQFLIQYYNGEERAKGNILERFSAQQFPDLHSELNLSSLELGDSALYFCASSVGGSYEQYFGPGTRLTVT.

The chain carries TRBV24-1 and TRBJ1-2; no firm D call. This CDR3 is 14 amino acids long. CDR1 and CDR2 (germline): KGHDR, SFDVKD. V was pared by 4 bases and J by 2 bases, with 10 bases between. CDR3 nucleotides: TGTGCCACCAGTGACCCAGCTTTGAACTATGGCTACACCTTC. This translates into CATSDPALNYGYTF.

This chain links TRBV5-4 with TRBJ1-2, with D unresolved. V was cut by 0 bases and J by 0 bases, with 15 bases left in between. CDR1 and CDR2 from the germline V gene are SGHNT and YYREEE (reference sequence). CDR3 length equals 17 residues. The DNA of the CDR3 is TGTGCCAGCAGCTTGGCATTTCAGGACGGTGCTAACTATGGCTACACCTTC. It yields the protein CASSLAFQDGANYGYTF.

The chain is built from TRBV5-1 and TRBJ1-1, with a possible D match to TRBD1 (6 bases). The germline V gene has CDR1 SGHRS and CDR2 YFSETQ. Deletions cut 4 bases from V and 1 base from J, with 14 bases between. The CDR3 contains 15 residues. The CDR3 sequence: CASSLVPGQNTEAFF. CDR3 in DNA: TGCGCCAGCAGCCTGGTCCCGGGACAGAACACTGAAGCTTTCTTT. The complete variable domain, with remaining parts taken from reference TRBV5-1 and TRBJ1-1, reads KAGVTQTPRYLIKTRGQQVTLSCSPISGHRSVSWYQQTPGQGLQFLFEYFSETQRNKGNFPGRFSGRQFSNSRSEMNVSTLELGDSALYLCASSLVPGQNTEAFFGQGTRLTVV.

The chain carries TRBV10-3 and TRBJ1-2, with a weak D call TRBD1 (5 bases). Germline loops: CDR1 ENHRY, CDR2 SYGVKD. Trimming removed 6 bases from V and 8 bases from J, with 13 bases in between. This CDR3 is 12 amino acids long. CDR3 nucleotides: TGTGCCATCAGCCTTCAGGGAGGCGGCTACACCTTC. Amino acids: CAISLQGGGYTF.

The gene calls are TRBV11-2 and TRBJ1-5, with TRBD1 matching over 10 bases. The CDR3 has 18 amino acids. J gave up 2 bases and V 11 bases, and 18 bases lay outside the gene matches. From germline, CDR1 is SGHAT and CDR2 FQNNGV. CDR3 protein: CASFWLGTGESGNQPQHF. For the CDR3, the DNA is TGTGCCTCCTTCTGGCTCGGGACAGGGGAGAGTGGCAATCAGCCCCAGCATTTT. Full variable domain (outside the CDR3, taken from reference TRBV11-2 and TRBJ1-5): EAGVAQSPRYKIIEKRQSVAFWCNPISGHATLYWYQQILGQGPKLLIQFQNNGVVDDSQLPKDRFSAERLKGVDSTLKIQPAKLEDSAVYLCASFWLGTGESGNQPQHFGDGTRLSIL.